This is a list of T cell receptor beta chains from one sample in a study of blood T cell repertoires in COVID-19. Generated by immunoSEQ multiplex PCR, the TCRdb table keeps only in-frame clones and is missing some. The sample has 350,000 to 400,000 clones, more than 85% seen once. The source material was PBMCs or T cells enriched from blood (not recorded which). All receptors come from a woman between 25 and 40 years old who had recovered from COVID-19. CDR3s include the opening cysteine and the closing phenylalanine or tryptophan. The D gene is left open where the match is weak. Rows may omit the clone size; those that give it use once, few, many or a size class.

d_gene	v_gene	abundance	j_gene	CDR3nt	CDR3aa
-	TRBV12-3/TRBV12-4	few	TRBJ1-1	TGTGCCAGCAGTCCCCAGGGTCCCACTGAAGCTTTCTTT	CASSPQGPTEAFF
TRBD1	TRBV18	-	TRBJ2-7	TGTGCCAGCTCACCACCGACAGGGCAATCCGCCTACGAGCAGTACTTC	CASSPPTGQSAYEQYF
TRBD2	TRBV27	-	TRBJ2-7	TGTGCCAGCAGACCGGGACTAGCGAGCTACGAGCAGTACTTC	CASRPGLASYEQYF
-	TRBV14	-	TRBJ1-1	TGTGCCAGCAGCCAGGGTTTCGAGGTCGATGAAGCTTTCTTT	CASSQGFEVDEAFF
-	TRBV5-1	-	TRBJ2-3	TGCGCCAGCAGCGACCGGGTCCCCGTGGGAGATACGCAGTATTTT	CASSDRVPVGDTQYF
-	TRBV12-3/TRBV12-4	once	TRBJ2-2	TGTGCCAGCAGTTTTGAGGGGGAGCTGTTTTTT	CASSFEGELFF
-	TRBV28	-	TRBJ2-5	TGTGCCAGCAGCCGGGGGGCACGGGGAGGAGAGACCCAGTACTTC	CASSRGARGGETQYF
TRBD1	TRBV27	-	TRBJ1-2	TGTGCCAGCAGTTTATCAGGGGGCTGGGGCTACACCTTC	CASSLSGGWGYTF
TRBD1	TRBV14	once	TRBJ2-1	TGTGCCAGCAGCCAAACCGGGACAGGGTTCCATGAGCAGTTCTTC	CASSQTGTGFHEQFF
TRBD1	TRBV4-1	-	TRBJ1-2	TGCGCCAGCAGCCAACCGCTCGACAGGGACTATGGCTACACCTTC	CASSQPLDRDYGYTF
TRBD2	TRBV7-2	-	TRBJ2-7	TGTGCCAGCAGCTCCTTGGGACTATCCGAGCAGTACTTC	CASSSLGLSEQYF
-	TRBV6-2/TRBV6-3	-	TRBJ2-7	TGTGCCAGCAGTTATAAGGGGCATCTCTACGAGCAGTACTTC	CASSYKGHLYEQYF